Below, 32 T cell receptor beta chains from the same sample are listed, as sequenced in a study of blood T cell repertoires in COVID-19. Produced via immunoSEQ multiplex PCR; TCRdb's table is partial and in-frame only. The profile shows roughly 42,000 clones, roughly 89% of them singletons. The material sequenced was peripheral blood. The origin of the receptors is a man aged 45 to 65 with active COVID-19.

This clone was seen a single time. This chain uses TRBV10-2 with TRBJ2-7, with TRBD1 matching over 8 bases. The CDR3 totals 12 residues. The germline V gene has CDR1 WSHSY and CDR2 SAAADI. Germline trimming cut 6 bases from V and 7 bases from J; bases unmatched to any gene: 5. CDR3 in amino acids: CASSPTGDEQYF. CDR3 nucleotides: TGCGCCAGCAGCCCGACAGGGGATGAGCAGTACTTC.

The J gene is TRBJ1-1, the V gene TRBV6-5, with 7 nucleotides matching TRBD1. Germline trimming cut 8 bases from V and 7 bases from J; bases unmatched to any gene: 10. CDR3 length: 13 residues. Germline CDR1 MNHEY, CDR2 SVGAGI. CDR3 DNA sequence: TGTGCCAGCGGCTTAGAGGGGGCGAGTGAAGCTTTCTTT. As protein: CASGLEGASEAFF.

This sequence joins TRBV29-1 and TRBJ2-3; D is possibly TRBD2 (5 bases). The CDR3 extends over 15 amino acids. Germline V gene lookup returns CDR1 SQVTM and CDR2 ANQGSEA. Trimming took 2 bases from V and 7 from J, leaving 19 bases between them. CDR3 region: CSVERQSGTLYTQYF. Written as DNA, the CDR3 is TGCAGCGTTGAACGTCAGTCGGGAACACTTTATACGCAGTATTTT.

Here the CDR3 reads CASRKTKIYEQYF. CDR3 DNA: TGTGCCAGCAGGAAAACAAAGATCTACGAGCAGTACTTC. This chain uses TRBV28 with TRBJ2-7; D is uncertain. The length of the CDR3 is 13 residues. In germline, CDR1 is MDHEN, CDR2 SYDVKM. V was cut by 6 bases and J by 3 bases, with 12 bases left in between.

CDR3 DNA: TGTGCCAGCGCCCGGACAGGGACTGGCGGGGAGCTGTTTTTT. Its translation: CASARTGTGGELFF. The chain uses TRBV27 and TRBJ2-2; 8 nucleotides match TRBD1. V lost 8 bases, J lost 7 bases, and 9 bases stayed unmatched. Looked up from germline, CDR1 is MNHEY and CDR2 is SMNVEV (reference sequence). This CDR3 has 14 residues.

CDR3: CASSRGQGDTGELFF. The DNA for the CDR3 is TGTGCCAGTAGCAGGGGACAGGGGGACACCGGGGAGCTGTTTTTT. The gene calls are TRBV19 and TRBJ2-2; 11 bases are shared with TRBD1. The V gene end was trimmed by 6 bases and the J gene end by 3 bases; junction bases not matched to a gene: 3. CDR3 length: 15 amino acids. Germline V CDR1 and CDR2: LNHDA, SQIVND (reference sequence).

The CDR3 is CASSLVTPGSYEQYF. Written as DNA, the CDR3 is TGTGCCAGCAGCTTAGTGACACCCGGTTCCTACGAGCAGTACTTC. V gene TRBV5-7 combines with J gene TRBJ2-7; D remains ambiguous. TRBV5-7 is identified as an open reading frame with a role that is uncertain. V dropped 2 bases and J dropped 1 base, with 13 bases sitting between them. The CDR3 is 15 residues long.

This clone has a handful of counts. This chain uses TRBV18 with TRBJ1-6; 7 bases match TRBD1. There are 17 residues in the CDR3. The germline CDR1 and CDR2 sequences are KGHSH and LQKENI. With V trimmed by 3 bases and J by 5 bases, 10 bases remained unmatched. The CDR3 loop reads CASSPRQGRQNNSPLHF. The CDR3 DNA follows: TGTGCCAGCTCACCCAGACAGGGCAGACAGAATAATTCACCCCTCCACTTT. The variable domain in full, completed from reference TRBV18 and TRBJ1-6, reads NAGVMQNPRHLVRRRGQEARLRCSPMKGHSHVYWYRQLPEEGLKFMVYLQKENIIDESGMPKERFSAEFPKEGPSILRIQQVVRGDSAAYFCASSPRQGRQNNSPLHFGNGTRLTVT.

This clone came up a few times. The genes are TRBV29-1 and TRBJ1-1; tentative D call: TRBD1 (6 bases). Germline CDR1 is SQVTM and CDR2 is ANQGSEA. V was pared by 7 bases and J by 0 bases, with 12 bases between. The CDR3 runs 13 residues. The CDR3 loop is CSGKGQMNTEAFF. CDR3 bases: TGCAGCGGGAAGGGACAAATGAACACTGAAGCTTTCTTT.

This chain joins TRBV28 and TRBJ1-2; 9 nucleotides line up with TRBD1. This CDR3 spans 14 amino acids. The ends lost 6 bases at V and 2 bases at J; junction bases unmatched: 4. Germline-derived CDR1 and CDR2 are MDHEN and SYDVKM. The CDR3 DNA sequence: TGTGCCAGCAGAGAAGACAGGGGGAACTATGGCTACACCTTC. Amino acids: CASREDRGNYGYTF.

The chain recombines TRBV5-6 with TRBJ2-5, with a tentative D call TRBD1 (5 bases). Germline CDR1 reads SGHDT; CDR2 reads YYEEEE. With 0 bases removed from V and 4 bases from J, the gap between germline ends came to 7 bases. This CDR3 region has 13 residues. The CDR3 bases are TGTGCCAGCAGCTTGGTAGGGGTAGAGACCCAGTACTTC. Its translation: CASSLVGVETQYF.

The CDR3 DNA sequence: TGTGCCAGCTCTGAGGCGGGACAGGGGGTCTTTGGCTACACCTTC. It is translated as CASSEAGQGVFGYTF. The chain has TRBV18 and TRBJ1-2, with 11 nucleotides matching TRBD1. The ends lost 6 bases at V and 7 bases at J; junction bases unmatched: 10. Germline CDR1 reads KGHSH; CDR2 reads LQKENI. CDR3 size: 15 residues.

This clone was seen a few times. The rearrangement links TRBV9 to TRBJ2-7; 7 positions match TRBD2. With V trimmed by 0 bases and J by 3 bases, 9 bases remained unmatched. The V gene's germline CDR1 is SGDLS and CDR2 YYNGEE. This CDR3 comprises 16 residues. The CDR3 nucleotides read TGTGCCAGCAGCGTAGAGGCGGGGGAGACTATCTACGAGCAGTACTTC. It is translated as CASSVEAGETIYEQYF.

The CDR3 reads CASSVAGSTEAFF. CDR3 in DNA: TGTGCCAGCAGCGTAGCGGGGAGTACTGAAGCTTTCTTT. This sequence joins TRBV9 and TRBJ1-1; D is uncertain. Deletions cut 0 bases from V and 5 bases from J, with 8 bases between. The CDR3 is 13 residues long. Germline CDR1 SGDLS, CDR2 YYNGEE.

J is TRBJ2-2 and V is TRBV11-2; D gene unclear. The germline V and J ends were trimmed by 0 bases and 7 bases, with 9 bases remaining between them. This CDR3 contains 14 residues. CDR1 and CDR2 (germline): SGHAT, FQNNGV. CDR3 sequence (DNA): TGTGCCAGCAGCTTAGATCGTGGCAACGGGGAGCTGTTTTTT. It specifies CASSLDRGNGELFF.

The gene calls are TRBV5-8 and TRBJ2-7; 8 bases map to TRBD2. CDR3 length equals 13 residues. Germline V lookup: CDR1 SGHTS, CDR2 YDEGEE. V lost 5 bases and J lost 6; bases outside the gene matches: 7. CDR3 protein: CASRVVAGSEQYF. The CDR3 DNA reads TGTGCCAGCAGGGTAGTAGCGGGGAGCGAGCAGTACTTC.

The chain couples TRBV10-3 to TRBJ1-2, with 9 positions matching TRBD1. V was clipped by 7 bases and J by 6 bases; unmatched bases: 3. Germline V gene sequence: CDR1 ENHRY, CDR2 SYGVKD. CDR3 size: 12 residues. The CDR3 protein is CAITRDRDGYTF. DNA of the CDR3: TGTGCCATCACCCGGGACAGGGATGGCTACACCTTC.

The rearrangement joins TRBV19 to TRBJ1-1; 11 bases fit TRBD1. The length of the CDR3 is 14 residues. Germline V gene lookup returns CDR1 LNHDA and CDR2 SQIVND (reference sequence). V dropped 4 bases and J dropped 5; count of bases not matched to a gene: 3. CDR3 nucleotides: TGTGCCAGTAGTAGGACAGGGGGCATGACTGAAGCTTTCTTT. Protein product: CASSRTGGMTEAFF.

This clone was found a few times. The rearrangement uses TRBV4-1 and TRBJ1-2; no reliable D call. Germline CDR1 is MGHRA and CDR2 is YSYEKL. This CDR3 spans 13 amino acids. V dropped 3 bases and J dropped 7 bases, with 12 bases sitting between them. CDR3 sequence: CASSHPRSTGYTF. CDR3 in DNA: TGCGCCAGCAGCCACCCCAGGTCCACTGGCTACACCTTC.

The gene calls are TRBV2 and TRBJ1-1; D is unresolved. From germline, CDR1 is SNHLY and CDR2 FYNNEI. This CDR3 is 15 amino acids long. Trimming stripped 5 bases from V and 3 bases from J, with 16 bases between. CDR3 sequence: CASSPGIRGYTEAFF. In nucleotides, the CDR3 is TGTGCCAGCAGTCCTGGCATCCGGGGTTACACTGAAGCTTTCTTT.

J is TRBJ2-7 and V is TRBV4-1; D is unclear. V was clipped by 0 bases and J by 2 bases, with 5 bases between them. Germline V lookup: CDR1 MGHRA, CDR2 YSYEKL. The CDR3 runs to 13 residues. The CDR3 DNA is TGCGCCAGCAGCCAAGAACCTACCTACGAGCAGTACTTC. Protein product: CASSQEPTYEQYF.

The chain is built from TRBV10-3 and TRBJ2-7; 7 bases are a match to TRBD1. The junction had 9 bases not matched to a gene; V was cut back by 6 bases and J by 4 bases. Per the germline V gene, CDR1 is ENHRY and CDR2 is SYGVKD. The CDR3 consists of 14 residues. CDR3 DNA: TGTGCCATCAGACCAACCTTGGACAGGTACGAGCAGTACTTC. Its protein product is CAIRPTLDRYEQYF.

By sample share, this clone is medium-sized. This rearrangement joins TRBV19 to TRBJ2-2; 10 positions match TRBD1. CDR1 LNHDA and CDR2 SQIVND come from the germline V gene (reference sequence). With 7 bases clipped from V and 9 bases from J, the junction kept 14 bases outside the gene matches. The CDR3 loop spans 16 amino acids. Written as DNA, the CDR3 is TGTGCCAGTAAGGCGACAGGGGGCCCCAAAGTTCGGGAGCTGTTTTTT. Amino acids: CASKATGGPKVRELFF.

Written as DNA, the CDR3 is TGTGCCTGGAGTCCGCCGGGACAGGGGGCGCTCGCTGAAGCTTTCTTT. As protein: CAWSPPGQGALAEAFF. This chain connects TRBV30 to TRBJ1-1, with 12 positions matching TRBD1. The CDR3 loop spans 16 amino acids. Germline V CDR1 and CDR2: GTSNPN, SVGIG (reference sequence). Unmatched junction bases numbered 10, after V lost 2 bases and J lost 6 bases.

Here the CDR3 DNA reads TGTGCCAGCAGGACTAAGGGAGGGGCACGATCCTACGAGCAGTACTTC. Its translation is CASRTKGGARSYEQYF. This chain links TRBV21-1 with TRBJ2-7; the table's D gene call, TRBD2, was not cross checked with the DNA. TRBV21-1 is given as a pseudogene. The CDR3 runs to 16 residues.

The V and J genes are TRBV18 and TRBJ1-4, with TRBD1 matching 7 bases. Germline V gene lookup returns CDR1 KGHSH and CDR2 LQKENI. Trimming cost V 3 bases and J 7 bases; bases outside gene matches: 5. This CDR3 is built from 14 residues. The CDR3 is CASSPGQLSEKLFF. In nucleotides, the CDR3 is TGTGCCAGCTCACCGGGACAGCTGAGTGAAAAACTGTTTTTT.

There are a few counts of this clone. The rearrangement joins TRBV13 to TRBJ2-7; 7 nucleotides agree with TRBD1. The CDR3 runs 15 residues. The V segment lost 5 bases and the J segment 6 bases; nucleotides outside the gene matches: 13. Looked up from germline, CDR1 is PRHDT and CDR2 is FYEKMQ (reference sequence). The CDR3 loop is CASSGDSGLQGEQYF. The CDR3 bases are TGTGCCAGCAGCGGGGACAGCGGACTTCAAGGCGAGCAGTACTTC.

The chain is built from TRBV11-2 and TRBJ2-1; 9 bases map to TRBD2. From germline, CDR1 is SGHAT and CDR2 FQNNGV. This CDR3 is 19 amino acids long. V trimming: 2 bases; J trimming: 0 bases; junction bases outside the gene matches: 11. The CDR3 DNA sequence: TGTGCCAGCAGCTTACGAGCGGGGGGAACGATGAGCTCCTACAATGAGCAGTTCTTC. This codes for CASSLRAGGTMSSYNEQFF. Supplemented by reference TRBV11-2 and TRBJ2-1, the full variable domain reads EAGVAQSPRYKIIEKRQSVAFWCNPISGHATLYWYQQILGQGPKLLIQFQNNGVVDDSQLPKDRFSAERLKGVDSTLKIQPAKLEDSAVYLCASSLRAGGTMSSYNEQFFGPGTRLTVL.

The chain is built from TRBV2 and TRBJ1-1; 9 nucleotides align to TRBD1. The trim removed 5 bases at V and 3 bases at J, leaving 10 bases unmatched. From germline, CDR1 is SNHLY and CDR2 FYNNEI. The CDR3 loop spans 16 amino acids. The DNA of the CDR3 is TGTGCCAGCAGTCCGGGACAGGGTTATAAGGACACTGAAGCTTTCTTT. Protein product: CASSPGQGYKDTEAFF.

In DNA form, the CDR3 reads TGTGCCAGCAGTTTACCACTAGCGGGGGGGCCGAATGAGCAGTTCTTC. Translation: CASSLPLAGGPNEQFF. The chain uses TRBV27 and TRBJ2-1; TRBD2 matches 13 bases. Germline lookup yields CDR1 MNHEY and CDR2 SMNVEV (reference sequence). V lost 2 bases to trimming and J lost 7 bases; unmatched junction nucleotides: 5. CDR3 length equals 16 residues.

This clone was observed once. This chain connects TRBV6-5 to TRBJ1-3, with unresolved D. The V end lost 0 bases, the J end lost 0 bases, and 9 bases lay between the germline ends. The CDR3 runs 16 residues. Germline-derived CDR1 and CDR2 are MNHEY and SVGAGI. The CDR3 sequence is CASSYSPRGSGNTIYF. As DNA, the CDR3 is TGTGCCAGCAGTTACTCACCCCGGGGCTCTGGAAACACCATATATTTT.

V and J are TRBV3-1 (or the pseudogene TRBV3-2) and TRBJ1-2; D gene unclear. V was cut by 3 bases and J by 7 bases, with 15 bases left in between. The CDR3 extends over 14 amino acids. Germline V lookup: CDR1 LGHDT, CDR2 YNNKEL (reference sequence). The CDR3 DNA follows: TGTGCCAGCAGCCAGTCCTCAAAATCGCGTGGCTACACCTTC. It is translated as CASSQSSKSRGYTF.